One TCR beta chain is described in this entry. The sample is drawn from a study of CD8 T cells in Susac syndrome. Random-hexamer reverse transcription was applied to roughly 0.45 to 1 ug RNA. It was immunoSEQ multiplex PCR that amplified TCR beta CDR3 across 54 Vbeta and 13 Jbeta. TCRdb used MiXCR to reprocess the immunoSEQ multiplex PCR reads, holding one entry per CDR3 protein. In the table there are approximately 120,000 distinct CDR3 sequences, around 90% of which are singletons. From germline, CDR1 is SGHTS and CDR2 YDEGEE. The CDR3 runs 16 residues. J lost 8 bases, V lost 2 bases, and 10 bases had no gene match. CD8+ and CD4+ T cells from blood underwent TCR beta sequencing, which was carried out in a high-throughput format.

This clonotype originated in a human donor in good health. The sample taken for sequencing was CD4+ T cells from PBMCs. V and J are TRBV5-8 and TRBJ2-1; 10 bases match TRBD1. The CDR3 DNA reads TGTGCCAGCAGCTTAGTAGGGACAGGGGAAGTGGATGAGCAGTTCTTC. Amino acids: CASSLVGTGEVDEQFF. The entire variable domain, with the rest obtained from reference TRBV5-8 and TRBJ2-1, is as follows: EAGVTQSPTHLIKTRGQQATLRCSPISGHTSVYWYQQALGLGLQFLLWYDEGEERNRGNFPPRFSGRQFPNYSSELNVNALELEDSALYLCASSLVGTGEVDEQFFGPGTRLTVL.